Listed below are T cell receptor beta chains from one sample, sequenced in a study of T cells in Graves' hyperthyroidism and ophthalmopathy. TCRdb recomputed calls from the multiplex PCR reads with MiXCR, one row per CDR3 protein. The sample has roughly 570,000 distinct CDR3 sequences, 15% to 18% seen once. The sample consisted of blood. These receptors originate from a woman aged 25 to 39 with Graves' hyperthyroidism. Each CDR3 is given with its conserved first and last residue. D genes are given only for firm matches. Clone size is given for some rows only: seen once, a few or many times, or a class if the clone is expanded.

v_gene: TRBV28; j_gene: TRBJ2-1; d_gene: .; abundance: .; CDR3aa: CASIHRRQGQNEQFF; CDR3nt: TGTGCCAGCATCCATCGTAGACAAGGCCAAAATGAGCAGTTCTTC
v_gene: TRBV7-2; j_gene: TRBJ2-7; d_gene: TRBD2; abundance: few; CDR3aa: CASSLVASGRFEQYF; CDR3nt: TGTGCCAGCAGCTTAGTCGCTAGCGGGAGGTTCGAGCAGTACTTC
v_gene: TRBV5-6; j_gene: TRBJ2-2; d_gene: TRBD2; abundance: many; CDR3aa: CASSLVIAGGSTGELFF; CDR3nt: TGTGCCAGCAGCCTTGTCATAGCGGGAGGGAGCACCGGGGAGCTGTTTTTT
v_gene: TRBV6-6; j_gene: TRBJ1-2; d_gene: .; abundance: few; CDR3aa: CASSYSVGRNYGYTF; CDR3nt: TGTGCCAGCAGTTACTCAGTGGGCCGTAACTATGGCTACACCTTC
v_gene: TRBV6-4; j_gene: TRBJ2-3; d_gene: .; abundance: few; CDR3aa: CASSDGDSPTDTQYF; CDR3nt: TGTGCCAGCAGTGACGGGGATTCACCCACAGATACGCAGTATTTT
v_gene: TRBV27; j_gene: TRBJ2-1; d_gene: .; abundance: .; CDR3aa: CAIGGGFNEQFF; CDR3nt: TGTGCCATCGGAGGGGGTTTCAATGAGCAGTTCTTC
v_gene: TRBV27; j_gene: TRBJ2-1; d_gene: .; abundance: few; CDR3aa: CASSYKGFSYNEQFF; CDR3nt: TGTGCCAGCAGTTATAAGGGCTTTTCCTACAATGAGCAGTTCTTC
v_gene: TRBV7-3; j_gene: TRBJ2-1; d_gene: .; abundance: few; CDR3aa: CASSLADGAYNEQFF; CDR3nt: TGTGCCAGCAGCTTAGCCGACGGTGCCTACAATGAGCAGTTCTTC
v_gene: TRBV30; j_gene: TRBJ2-3; d_gene: .; abundance: few; CDR3aa: CAWRPWAASTDTQYF; CDR3nt: TGTGCCTGGCGTCCGTGGGCAGCGAGCACAGATACGCAGTATTTT
v_gene: TRBV19; j_gene: TRBJ1-4; d_gene: .; abundance: .; CDR3aa: CASWTGHKETTNEKLFF; CDR3nt: TGTGCCAGTTGGACCGGACATAAGGAAACAACTAATGAAAAACTGTTTTTT
v_gene: TRBV7-2; j_gene: TRBJ2-2; d_gene: .; abundance: .; CDR3aa: CASSLLVRGGHRGAVF; CDR3nt: TGTGCCAGCAGCTTATTGGTCAGGGGAGGACACCGGGGAGCTGTTTTT
v_gene: TRBV5-1; j_gene: TRBJ1-1; d_gene: .; abundance: many; CDR3aa: CASSLDDTEAFF; CDR3nt: TGCGCCAGCAGCTTGGATGACACTGAAGCTTTCTTT
v_gene: TRBV7-2; j_gene: TRBJ2-5; d_gene: .; abundance: many; CDR3aa: CASSLIASQETQYF; CDR3nt: TGTGCCAGCAGCCTCATAGCCAGCCAAGAGACCCAGTACTTC
v_gene: TRBV7-9; j_gene: TRBJ2-7; d_gene: TRBD1; abundance: .; CDR3aa: CASNRAGGREQYF; CDR3nt: TGTGCCAGCAACAGAGCAGGGGGACGGGAGCAGTACTTC
v_gene: TRBV7-2; j_gene: TRBJ2-7; d_gene: TRBD1; abundance: .; CDR3aa: CASSLVPPTGGRYKQYF; CDR3nt: TGTGCCAGCAGCTTAGTCCCTCCAACAGGGGGCAGGTACAAGCAGTACTTC
v_gene: TRBV28; j_gene: TRBJ1-5; d_gene: .; abundance: many; CDR3aa: CASSLRVDSQRNQPQHF; CDR3nt: TGTGCCAGCAGTTTAAGGGTGGACAGCCAAAGAAATCAGCCCCAGCATTTT
v_gene: TRBV19; j_gene: TRBJ2-7; d_gene: .; abundance: .; CDR3aa: CASSTTLVTAYEQYF; CDR3nt: TGTGCCAGTAGTACCACCCTCGTGACAGCCTACGAGCAGTACTTC
v_gene: TRBV29-1; j_gene: TRBJ1-1; d_gene: .; abundance: many; CDR3aa: CSVENRLSNTEAFF; CDR3nt: TGCAGCGTTGAAAACAGGCTCTCGAACACTGAAGCTTTCTTT